The 13 T cell receptor beta chains reported below all come from one sample, sequenced in a study of cytomegalovirus exposure and HLA in healthy donors. The PCR employed 60 Vbeta primers together with 13 Jbeta primers. Sequencing used immunoSEQ multiplex PCR; TCRdb keeps in-frame clones, though not all of them. The sample shows around 75,000 clones, about 80% of them seen only once. The sample was PBMCs. The receptors were gathered from a man between 35 and 55 years old in good health and CMV-seronegative.

This chain uses TRBV9 with TRBJ1-5, with TRBD1 matching over 9 bases. Per the germline V gene, CDR1 is SGDLS and CDR2 is YYNGEE. J lost 7 bases, V lost 5 bases, and 16 bases had no gene match. The CDR3 sequence is 17 residues long. This CDR3 is CASRGTGDREGGQPQHF. CDR3 sequence (DNA): TGTGCCAGCAGGGGAACGGGGGACAGGGAAGGGGGACAGCCCCAGCATTTT.

V usage is TRBV27 and J usage is TRBJ2-6; D might be TRBD1 (5 bases). CDR3 length: 15 amino acids. V was trimmed by 5 bases and J by 0 bases, leaving 8 bases between them. Germline lookup yields CDR1 MNHEY and CDR2 SMNVEV (reference sequence). CDR3 nucleotide sequence: TGTGCCAGCAGTCTGGACAACTCTGGGGCCAACGTCCTGACTTTC. It codes for CASSLDNSGANVLTF.

The rearrangement uses TRBV5-1 and TRBJ2-1; 9 nucleotides agree with TRBD2. The CDR3 consists of 16 residues. V trimming: 1 base; J trimming: 2 bases; junction bases outside the gene matches: 4. Looked up from germline, CDR1 is SGHRS and CDR2 is YFSETQ. Here the CDR3 reads CASSLLAGGTYNEQFF. In nucleotides, the CDR3 is TGCGCCAGCAGCTTGTTGGCGGGGGGGACCTACAATGAGCAGTTCTTC.

J is TRBJ2-3 and V is TRBV6-5, with 10 bases that match TRBD1. Germline CDR1 and CDR2: MNHEY and SVGAGI. The length of the CDR3 is 15 residues. V trimming: 6 bases; J trimming: 2 bases; junction bases outside the gene matches: 5. DNA of the CDR3: TGTGCCAGCAGCACCGGGACAGGGGCCACAGATACGCAGTATTTT. Amino acids: CASSTGTGATDTQYF.

The chain has TRBV30 and TRBJ2-7; 8 nucleotides match TRBD2. Germline CDR1 and CDR2: GTSNPN and SVGIG (reference sequence). V dropped 2 bases and J dropped 3; count of bases not matched to a gene: 6. CDR3 length equals 14 residues. CDR3 region: CAWSRGGAHYEQYF. As DNA, the CDR3 is TGTGCCTGGAGTCGGGGGGGGGCTCACTACGAGCAGTACTTC.

V and J are TRBV6-6 and TRBJ1-6; maybe TRBD1 (6 bases). In germline, CDR1 is MNHNY, CDR2 SVGAGI (reference sequence). V shed 6 bases and J shed 7 bases, with 13 bases lying between them. This CDR3 contains 14 residues. CDR3 DNA sequence: TGTGCCAGCAGCCACAGGGCGGAAAATTCACCCCTCCACTTT. Translated: CASSHRAENSPLHF.

The chain carries TRBV4-2 and TRBJ1-6; 8 nucleotides agree with TRBD1. This CDR3 comprises 15 residues. In germline, CDR1 is LGHNA, CDR2 YNFKEQ. Trimming cost V 8 bases and J 4 bases; bases outside gene matches: 7. CDR3 protein: CASVDREEYNSPLHF. CDR3 in DNA: TGTGCCAGCGTGGACAGGGAGGAATATAATTCACCCCTCCACTTT.

The chain is built from TRBV19 and TRBJ2-7, with 9 nucleotides matching TRBD2. This CDR3 has 15 amino acids. Germline-derived CDR1 and CDR2 are LNHDA and SQIVND (reference sequence). V was pared by 6 bases and J by 3 bases, with 9 bases of the junction left unmatched. The CDR3 nucleotides are TGTGCCAGTAGCCCCGCGGGGGGGTTTTACTACGAGCAGTACTTC. Its protein is CASSPAGGFYYEQYF.

This clone was picked up a small number of times. V usage is TRBV5-3 and J usage is TRBJ1-5; D remains ambiguous. TRBV5-3 is noted as an ORF with a role that remains uncertain. The V end was cut by 0 bases, the J end by 11 bases, with 18 bases between. The CDR3 has 15 amino acids. The CDR3: CARSLGLEDLWSQHF. In DNA, the CDR3 is TGTGCCAGAAGCTTGGGGTTGGAGGACTTGTGGTCCCAGCATTTT.

V and J are TRBV5-1 and TRBJ2-7; 8 bases are shared with TRBD1. The CDR3 loop spans 14 amino acids. From germline, CDR1 is SGHRS and CDR2 YFSETQ. The ends lost 3 bases at V and 5 bases at J; junction bases unmatched: 7. This CDR3 is CASSSGQASHEQYF. The CDR3 coding sequence is TGCGCCAGCAGCTCGGGACAGGCTTCCCACGAGCAGTACTTC.

The chain recombines TRBV19 with TRBJ1-4, with TRBD1 matching 8 bases. V gave up 6 bases and J gave up 8 bases; unmatched junction bases: 8. The CDR3 runs to 14 residues. The germline V gene encodes CDR1 LNHDA and CDR2 SQIVND (reference sequence). CDR3 amino acids: CASRSGTGREKLFF. The CDR3 DNA reads TGTGCCAGTAGATCCGGGACAGGACGGGAAAAACTGTTTTTT.

The chain combines TRBV7-3 with TRBJ2-3, with 7 bases identical to TRBD2. CDR1 and CDR2 from the germline V gene are SGHTA and FQGTGA. This CDR3 has 16 amino acids. V was clipped by 5 bases and J by 2 bases; unmatched bases: 10. This CDR3 is CASSRTPSGVTDTQYF. The DNA for the CDR3 is TGTGCCAGCAGCCGGACCCCCAGCGGGGTCACAGATACGCAGTATTTT.

V usage is TRBV6-1 and J usage is TRBJ1-1, with D hard to call. The V end was cut by 1 base, the J end by 10 bases, with 19 bases between. This CDR3 has 15 residues. Per germline, CDR1 MNHNS and CDR2 SASEGT. The CDR3 here is CASSEVAGRSLGAFF. The CDR3 bases are TGTGCCAGCAGTGAAGTGGCAGGCCGATCGCTCGGAGCTTTCTTT.